Sequencing of this T cell receptor (beta chain) was carried out in a study of blood T cell repertoires in COVID-19. Background on the study: The United States, Italy and Spain supplied acute and convalescent COVID-19 samples. PBMCs, B-cell-depleted T cells, or T cells were the source of the cDNA or gDNA that made up the material.

TCRdb keeps only in-frame clones here, not all; method: immunoSEQ multiplex PCR. The sample comprises about 300,000 clones, around 84% of which are singletons, and more than 1.1% rests with the top ten. The CDR3 has 12 residues. CDR1 and CDR2 (germline): LNHDA, SQIVND (reference sequence). Trimming shortened V by 9 bases and J by 0 bases, and 9 bases separated the two germline ends. Sequenced material: peripheral blood. The rearrangement joins TRBV19 to TRBJ2-7; perhaps TRBD2 as D (6 bases). This TCR was recovered from a human donor with COVID-19, enrolled during active disease. The donor label of this sample is uncertain. This chain's CDR3 is CASQDYSYEQYF. CDR3 in DNA: TGTGCCAGCCAGGACTACTCCTACGAGCAGTACTTC. Combining the CDR3 with reference TRBV19 and TRBJ2-7 gives the whole variable domain DGGITQSPKYLFRKEGQNVTLSCEQNLNHDAMYWYRQDPGQGLRLIYYSQIVNDFQKGDIAEGYSVSREKKESFPLTVTSAQKNPTAFYLCASQDYSYEQYFGPGTRLTVT.